The source of this T cell receptor beta chain is a study of blood T cell repertoires in COVID-19. Study in general: Sources were T cells, B-cell-depleted T cells, or PBMCs; the material itself was cDNA or gDNA.

Measured with immunoSEQ multiplex PCR; TCRdb has only the in-frame clones, and not every one. The data show about 200,000 clones, with 85% to 90% seen just once and about 2.2% held by the top ten. The CDR3 runs to 12 residues. V was shortened by 6 bases and J by 0 bases, with 4 bases between the two germline ends. From germline, CDR1 is MNHNY and CDR2 SVGAGI (reference sequence). This sequence joins TRBV6-6 and TRBJ2-3; D not certain. The specimen was peripheral blood. The clonotype was recovered from a woman aged 45 to 65 with acute or convalescent COVID-19. The CDR3: CASRQSTDTQYF. The DNA for the CDR3 is TGTGCCAGCAGGCAGAGCACAGATACGCAGTATTTT.